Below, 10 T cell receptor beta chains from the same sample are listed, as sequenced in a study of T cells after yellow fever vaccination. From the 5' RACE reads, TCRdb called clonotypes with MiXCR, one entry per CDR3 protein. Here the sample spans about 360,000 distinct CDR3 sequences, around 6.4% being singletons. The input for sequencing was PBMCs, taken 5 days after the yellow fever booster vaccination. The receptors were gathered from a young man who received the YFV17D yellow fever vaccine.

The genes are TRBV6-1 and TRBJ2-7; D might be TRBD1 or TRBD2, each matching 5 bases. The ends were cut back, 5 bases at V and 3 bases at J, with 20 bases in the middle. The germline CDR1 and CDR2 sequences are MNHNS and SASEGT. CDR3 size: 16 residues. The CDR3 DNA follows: TGTGCCAGCAGTAAGCTATCCCGGGACGCGTTCTACGAGCAGTACTTC. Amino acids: CASSKLSRDAFYEQYF.

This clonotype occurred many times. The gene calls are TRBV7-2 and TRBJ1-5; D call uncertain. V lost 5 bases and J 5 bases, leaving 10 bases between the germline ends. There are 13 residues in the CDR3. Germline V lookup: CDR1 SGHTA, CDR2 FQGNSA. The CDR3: CASSPSIDQPQHF. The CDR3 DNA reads TGTGCCAGCAGCCCCTCGATTGATCAGCCCCAGCATTTT. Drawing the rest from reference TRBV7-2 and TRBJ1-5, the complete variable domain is GAGVSQSPSNKVTEKGKDVELRCDPISGHTALYWYRQSLGQGLEFLIYFQGNSAPDKSGLPSDRFSAERTGGSVSTLTIQRTQQEDSAVYLCASSPSIDQPQHFGDGTRLSIL.

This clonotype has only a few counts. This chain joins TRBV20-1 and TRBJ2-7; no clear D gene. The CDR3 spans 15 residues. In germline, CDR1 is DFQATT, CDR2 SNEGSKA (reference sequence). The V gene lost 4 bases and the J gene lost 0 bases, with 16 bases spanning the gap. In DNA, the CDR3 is TGCAGTGCTATCCCCGAAACAGAGAGCTCCTACGAGCAGTACTTC. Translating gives CSAIPETESSYEQYF.

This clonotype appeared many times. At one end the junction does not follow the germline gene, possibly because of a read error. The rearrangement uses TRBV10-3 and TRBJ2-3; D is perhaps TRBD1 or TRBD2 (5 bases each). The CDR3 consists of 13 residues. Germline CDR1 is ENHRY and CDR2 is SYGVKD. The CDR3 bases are TGTGCCTCAAGGACTCGCTTGACAGATATGCAGTATTTT. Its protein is CASRTRLTDMQYF.

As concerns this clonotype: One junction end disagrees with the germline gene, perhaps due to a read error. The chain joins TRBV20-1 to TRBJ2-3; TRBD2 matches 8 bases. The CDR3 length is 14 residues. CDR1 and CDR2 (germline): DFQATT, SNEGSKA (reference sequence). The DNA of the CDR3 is TGCTGTGCTAGGAGTGGACTAGCAGCAGATACGCAGTATTTT. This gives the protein CCARSGLAADTQYF.

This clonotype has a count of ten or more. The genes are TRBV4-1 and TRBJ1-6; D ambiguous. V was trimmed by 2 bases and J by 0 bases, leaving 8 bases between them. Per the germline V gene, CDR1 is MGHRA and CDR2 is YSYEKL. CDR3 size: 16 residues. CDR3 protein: CASSQNPPSYNSPLHF. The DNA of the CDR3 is TGCGCCAGCAGCCAAAACCCCCCCTCCTATAATTCACCCCTCCACTTT.

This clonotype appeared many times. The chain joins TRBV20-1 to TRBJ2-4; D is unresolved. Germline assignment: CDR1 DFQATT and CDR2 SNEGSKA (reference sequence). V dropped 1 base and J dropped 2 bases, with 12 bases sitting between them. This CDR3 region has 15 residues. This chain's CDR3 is CSARVLEFSKNIQYF. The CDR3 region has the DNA TGCAGTGCTAGAGTCCTTGAGTTTTCCAAAAACATTCAGTACTTC.

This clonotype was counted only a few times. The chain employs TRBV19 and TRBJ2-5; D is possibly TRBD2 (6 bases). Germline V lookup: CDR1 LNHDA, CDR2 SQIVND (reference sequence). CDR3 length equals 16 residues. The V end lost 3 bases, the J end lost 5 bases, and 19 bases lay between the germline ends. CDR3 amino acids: CASSMRSAGLSETQYF. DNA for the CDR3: TGTGCCAGTAGTATGCGCTCCGCGGGGTTAAGCGAGACCCAGTACTTC.

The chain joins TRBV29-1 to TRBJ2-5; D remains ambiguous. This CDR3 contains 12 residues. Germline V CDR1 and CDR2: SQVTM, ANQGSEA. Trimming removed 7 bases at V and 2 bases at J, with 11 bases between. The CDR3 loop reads CSGVEAQETQYF. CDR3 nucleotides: TGCAGCGGGGTCGAAGCGCAAGAGACCCAGTACTTC.

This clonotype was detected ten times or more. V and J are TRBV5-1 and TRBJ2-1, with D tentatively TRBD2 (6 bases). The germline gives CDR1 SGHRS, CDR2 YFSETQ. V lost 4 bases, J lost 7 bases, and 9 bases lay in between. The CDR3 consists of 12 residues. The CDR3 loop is CASSPEGNEQFF. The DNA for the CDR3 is TGCGCCAGCAGCCCGGAGGGGAATGAGCAGTTCTTC.